This TCR beta chain was recovered during a study of identical twins. Notes on the study in general: Clonotypes of the beta chain that were abundant in cord blood carried fewer insertions (memory repertoires showed none). Conclusions leaned on cross-sectional statistical analysis and did not track the same donors over time.

TCRdb re-called the 5' RACE reads with MiXCR, one entry per CDR3 protein. The sample holds some 1,600,000 distinct CDR3 sequences; around a third are singletons and the top ten take about 0.25%. J lost 6 bases, V lost 3 bases, and 7 bases had no gene match. Germline assignment: CDR1 MDHEN and CDR2 SYDVKM. This CDR3 spans 15 amino acids. Worth noting for this clonotype: Its matching antigen is unknown.

All donors were healthy, and all were Caucasian. The sample taken for sequencing was cord blood. The rearrangement links TRBV28 to TRBJ1-2; 10 positions agree with TRBD1. The clonotype was recovered from a newborn girl in good health. The CDR3 nucleotides read TGTGCCAGCAGTTTTGAGCCGGGACAGGGGAATGGCTACACCTTC. Protein sequence: CASSFEPGQGNGYTF.